These 32 T cell receptor beta chains share one sample of origin, sequenced in a study of blood T cell repertoires in COVID-19. Only in-frame clones appear in the TCRdb table, and some are missing; sequencing was by immunoSEQ multiplex PCR. The sample records 300,000 to 350,000 clones, under 90% being singletons. The sequencing sample was made of peripheral blood. The source of these receptors is a woman between 25 and 40 years old with COVID-19, enrolled during active disease.

The V call is TRBV5-1, the J call TRBJ2-7, with D possibly matching TRBD2 (6 bases). The V gene lost 4 bases and the J gene lost 0 bases, with 11 bases spanning the gap. CDR3 size: 14 residues. Germline V CDR1 and CDR2: SGHRS, YFSETQ. The CDR3 DNA reads as TGCGCCAGCAGCCCGGACTACAGCTCCTACGAGCAGTACTTC. Amino acid sequence: CASSPDYSSYEQYF.

The chain couples TRBV10-3 to TRBJ1-3, with 10 bases fitting TRBD1. The germline CDR1 and CDR2 sequences are ENHRY and SYGVKD. The CDR3 has 14 residues. The ends lost 4 bases at V and 3 bases at J; junction bases unmatched: 0. The CDR3 DNA sequence: TGTGCCATCAGTGGGACAGGGGGTGGAAACACCATATATTTT. Its translation: CAISGTGGGNTIYF.

This clone was detected a few times. The chain carries TRBV28 and TRBJ2-7; possibly TRBD1 for D (5 bases). The V and J ends lost 4 bases and 0 bases respectively, with 16 bases between them. The CDR3 totals 16 residues. Germline V CDR1 and CDR2: MDHEN, SYDVKM. The CDR3 region has the DNA TGTGCCAGCAGTTCGACAGATCTGGGCAGCTCCTACGAGCAGTACTTC. This translates into CASSSTDLGSSYEQYF.

V is TRBV19 and J is TRBJ1-1; D gene uncertain. With 8 bases removed from V and 6 bases from J, the gap between germline ends came to 10 bases. Germline CDR1 LNHDA, CDR2 SQIVND (reference sequence). This CDR3 spans 11 amino acids. The CDR3, as DNA: TGTGCCAGTGTCGAGTTCGCTGAAGCTTTCTTT. This translates into CASVEFAEAFF.

The chain employs TRBV13 and TRBJ2-2; 7 bases map to TRBD1. The V segment lost 4 bases and the J segment 1 base; nucleotides outside the gene matches: 6. This CDR3 is built from 16 residues. Germline lookup yields CDR1 PRHDT and CDR2 FYEKMQ (reference sequence). The CDR3 protein is CASSSSGTENTGELFF. The DNA for the CDR3 is TGTGCCAGCAGCTCCTCCGGGACAGAGAACACCGGGGAGCTGTTTTTT.

J is TRBJ2-2 and V is TRBV10-3; D is possibly TRBD2 (5 bases). The CDR3 runs to 14 residues. Germline V gene data show CDR1 as ENHRY and CDR2 as SYGVKD. Trimming left V 6 bases short and J 2 bases short, with 10 bases between. CDR3 coding DNA: TGTGCCATCAGGGCCTCGGGAAACACCGGGGAGCTGTTTTTT. It yields the protein CAIRASGNTGELFF.

As to this clone: This CDR3 is also generated by other DNA sequences in the sample. The chain combines TRBV7-2 with TRBJ1-2, with TRBD1 matching 9 bases. The CDR3 has 15 amino acids. V lost 1 base to trimming and J lost 4 bases; unmatched junction nucleotides: 4. Per the germline V gene, CDR1 is SGHTA and CDR2 is FQGNSA. The CDR3 spells CASSLGGQGAYGYTF. CDR3 DNA: TGTGCCAGCAGCTTAGGGGGACAGGGCGCCTATGGCTACACCTTC.

V and J are TRBV19 and TRBJ1-2, with a weak D call TRBD1 (5 bases). From germline, CDR1 is LNHDA and CDR2 SQIVND (reference sequence). The CDR3 is 15 residues long. The ends were cut back, 1 base at V and 2 bases at J, with 11 bases in the middle. CDR3 residues: CASSIGYRGNYGYTF. CDR3 sequence (DNA): TGTGCCAGTAGTATAGGTTATAGGGGCAACTATGGCTACACCTTC.

The rearrangement joins TRBV18 to TRBJ2-2; tentatively, D is TRBD1 (6 bases). This CDR3 has 15 amino acids. CDR1 is KGHSH, CDR2 LQKENI, per germline. V lost 6 bases to trimming and J lost 5 bases, with 16 bases between them. The CDR3: CASSLDRPRTGELFF. The CDR3 nucleotides are TGTGCCAGCTCCCTCGACAGGCCAAGGACCGGGGAGCTGTTTTTT.

The chain carries TRBV30 and TRBJ1-5; 7 positions agree with TRBD1. Trimming took 5 bases from V and 4 from J; bases not matched to a gene: 8. This CDR3 is 14 amino acids long. The V gene's germline CDR1 is GTSNPN and CDR2 SVGIG (reference sequence). CDR3 protein: CAWGRTGVNQPQHF. The CDR3 DNA is TGTGCCTGGGGAAGGACAGGCGTTAATCAGCCCCAGCATTTT. Variable domain in full (rest from reference TRBV30 and TRBJ1-5): SQTIHQWPATLVQPVGSPLSLECTVEGTSNPNLYWYRQAAGRGLQLLFYSVGIGQISSEVPQNLSASRPQDRQFILSSKKLLLSDSGFYLCAWGRTGVNQPQHFGDGTRLSIL.

The J gene is TRBJ1-2, the V gene TRBV2, with D possibly matching TRBD1 (6 bases). V was shortened by 4 bases and J by 7 bases, with 13 bases between the two germline ends. Per germline, CDR1 SNHLY and CDR2 FYNNEI. There are 13 residues in the CDR3. CDR3 nucleotide sequence: TGTGCCAGCAGTGTTTTAACAGGGTCTGGCTACACCTTC. Protein sequence: CASSVLTGSGYTF.

This chain links TRBV7-6 with TRBJ1-2, with D possibly TRBD1 on 5 matching bases. V was pared by 2 bases and J by 4 bases, with 8 bases between. CDR1 is SGHVS, CDR2 FNYEAQ, per germline. The CDR3 is 13 amino acids. DNA of the CDR3: TGTGCCAGCAGCTTATCGCAGGGCTATGGCTACACCTTC. Translated, it gives CASSLSQGYGYTF.

This clone was found once. The gene calls are TRBV2 and TRBJ1-3; 8 bases are shared with TRBD1. The V gene end was trimmed by 6 bases and the J gene end by 0 bases; junction bases not matched to a gene: 4. Per germline, CDR1 SNHLY and CDR2 FYNNEI. The CDR3 has 15 amino acids. CDR3 DNA: TGTGCCAGCAGGGGACAGGTTGGCTCTGGAAACACCATATATTTT. This sequence encodes CASRGQVGSGNTIYF.

This rearrangement joins TRBV5-4 to TRBJ1-3; D is ambiguous. The CDR3 extends over 15 amino acids. V lost 0 bases and J 0 bases, leaving 7 bases between the germline ends. The germline V gene encodes CDR1 SGHNT and CDR2 YYREEE (reference sequence). Here the CDR3 reads CASSLGTASGNTIYF. The CDR3 DNA sequence: TGTGCCAGCAGCTTGGGCACAGCCTCTGGAAACACCATATATTTT.

The V and J genes are TRBV2 and TRBJ1-5, with D hard to call. CDR3 length equals 16 residues. Germline V CDR1 and CDR2: SNHLY, FYNNEI. Trimming took off 6 bases at V and 1 base at J, with 16 bases between the two ends. The CDR3 sequence is CASSAQAPVSNQPQHF. In nucleotides, the CDR3 is TGTGCCAGCAGCGCGCAGGCGCCTGTGAGCAATCAGCCCCAGCATTTT.

Of note for this clone: The sample holds other DNA sequences that translate to the same CDR3. V gene TRBV6-6 combines with J gene TRBJ2-3; weak D call: TRBD2 (5 bases). This CDR3 contains 13 residues. V lost 6 bases and J lost 0, with 7 bases in between. Germline V gene lookup returns CDR1 MNHNY and CDR2 SVGAGI (reference sequence). CDR3 protein: CASRRESTDTQYF. The CDR3 region has the DNA TGTGCCAGCAGGAGGGAGAGCACAGATACGCAGTATTTT.

CDR3 sequence reads: CASSDPAGGNTEAFF. CDR3 DNA: TGCGCCAGCAGTGATCCCGCAGGGGGGAACACTGAAGCTTTCTTT. The chain uses TRBV10-2 and TRBJ1-1; 7 positions match TRBD1. Trimming at V came to 3 bases and at J to 1 base, leaving 5 bases not matched to a gene. Germline CDR1 and CDR2: WSHSY and SAAADI. CDR3 size: 15 residues.

This clone came up a few times. The chain couples TRBV30 to TRBJ1-1; possible D gene TRBD1, 5 bases. Germline-derived CDR1 and CDR2 are GTSNPN and SVGIG (reference sequence). The CDR3 sequence is 15 residues long. The ends were cut back, 1 base at V and 1 base at J, with 13 bases in the middle. The CDR3 DNA follows: TGTGCCTGGAGTGGGGGAAACAGGCGGAACACTGAAGCTTTCTTT. As protein: CAWSGGNRRNTEAFF.

V gene TRBV27 combines with J gene TRBJ1-2; no firm D call. The germline CDR1 and CDR2 sequences are MNHEY and SMNVEV (reference sequence). The CDR3 has 15 amino acids. V was cut by 0 bases and J by 3 bases, with 11 bases left in between. The CDR3: CASSLSPQNHYGYTF. For the CDR3, the DNA is TGTGCCAGCAGTTTATCCCCACAGAATCACTATGGCTACACCTTC.

This chain connects TRBV10-3 to TRBJ2-1, with 14 nucleotides matching TRBD2. Unmatched junction bases numbered 7, after V lost 7 bases and J lost 8 bases. The germline gives CDR1 ENHRY, CDR2 SYGVKD. The CDR3 length is 15 residues. For the CDR3, the DNA is TGTGCCATCACTGGGGGACTAGCGGGAGTTGATGAGCAGTTCTTC. Protein sequence: CAITGGLAGVDEQFF.

This clone was seen once. Other DNA sequences within the sample encode an identical CDR3. This chain uses TRBV6-5 with TRBJ1-3; 9 nucleotides match TRBD1. Germline CDR1 is MNHEY and CDR2 is SVGAGI. V was clipped by 6 bases and J by 0 bases; unmatched bases: 3. The CDR3 runs to 15 residues. The CDR3 loop is CASRPGQGSGNTIYF. For the CDR3, the DNA is TGTGCCAGCAGACCGGGACAGGGCTCTGGAAACACCATATATTTT.

The rearrangement joins TRBV5-1 to TRBJ2-1, with 14 positions matching TRBD2. The CDR3 length is 16 residues. Trimming took 3 bases from V and 8 from J; bases not matched to a gene: 7. The germline V gene has CDR1 SGHRS and CDR2 YFSETQ. The CDR3 loop reads CASSWGLAGDIHEQFF. Here the CDR3 DNA reads TGCGCCAGCAGCTGGGGACTAGCGGGAGATATACATGAGCAGTTCTTC.

The rearrangement uses TRBV2 and TRBJ1-4; the match to TRBD1 covers 7 bases. This CDR3 spans 14 amino acids. The junction had 7 bases not matched to a gene; V was cut back by 7 bases and J by 5 bases. CDR1 SNHLY and CDR2 FYNNEI come from the germline V gene. The CDR3: CASNWDSKNEKLFF. The CDR3 DNA follows: TGTGCCAGCAATTGGGACAGTAAGAATGAAAAACTGTTTTTT.

The genes are TRBV5-1 and TRBJ2-1; 7 nucleotides align to TRBD2. V lost 4 bases, J lost 2 bases, and 6 bases stayed unmatched. CDR1 is SGHRS, CDR2 YFSETQ, per germline. There are 15 residues in the CDR3. This chain's CDR3 is CASSPGTIAYNEQFF. The CDR3 bases are TGCGCCAGCAGCCCCGGGACTATAGCCTACAATGAGCAGTTCTTC.

The chain recombines TRBV6-5 with TRBJ2-2; the match to TRBD1 covers 10 bases. V lost 5 bases to trimming and J lost 3 bases; unmatched junction nucleotides: 3. The CDR3 is 15 amino acids. CDR1 MNHEY and CDR2 SVGAGI come from the germline V gene. As DNA, the CDR3 is TGTGCCAGCAGTACCGGGACAGGGGACACCGGGGAGCTGTTTTTT. As protein: CASSTGTGDTGELFF.

The chain is built from TRBV27 and TRBJ2-1; D may be TRBD1 or TRBD2 (9 bases each). The CDR3 is 19 residues long. Trimming took off 8 bases at V and 5 bases at J, with 31 bases between the two ends. Germline V gene data show CDR1 as MNHEY and CDR2 as SMNVEV (reference sequence). The CDR3 protein is CASRDRVVSGRMGDNEQFF. The CDR3 DNA reads as TGTGCCAGCCGGGACAGGGTTGTTAGCGGGAGAATGGGGGACAATGAGCAGTTCTTC.

This clone was seen more than once but under ten times. J is TRBJ1-2 and V is TRBV19; 9 positions agree with TRBD1. The CDR3 spans 15 residues. Per the germline V gene, CDR1 is LNHDA and CDR2 is SQIVND (reference sequence). After removal of 5 bases from V and 1 base from J, the junction contained 5 bases not matched to a gene. The CDR3 DNA reads as TGTGCCAGTAGTCTGGGGACAGGGCATAACTATGGCTACACCTTC. Amino acids: CASSLGTGHNYGYTF.

The rearrangement links TRBV7-2 to TRBJ2-1, with D unresolved. This CDR3 has 12 amino acids. V lost 3 bases to trimming and J lost 7 bases, with 7 bases between them. Germline lookup yields CDR1 SGHTA and CDR2 FQGNSA. In nucleotides, the CDR3 is TGTGCCAGCAGCTTGACTGGGAATGAGCAGTTCTTC. It specifies CASSLTGNEQFF.

J is TRBJ1-2 and V is TRBV5-1; 10 bases map to TRBD1. The CDR3 is made up of 14 amino acids. The V gene end was trimmed by 4 bases and the J gene end by 4 bases; junction bases not matched to a gene: 4. Germline loops: CDR1 SGHRS, CDR2 YFSETQ. The DNA of the CDR3 is TGCGCCAGCAGCGGGGGACAGGGGACCTATGGCTACACCTTC. Its translation: CASSGGQGTYGYTF. The full variable domain, its missing parts supplied by reference TRBV5-1 and TRBJ1-2, is KAGVTQTPRYLIKTRGQQVTLSCSPISGHRSVSWYQQTPGQGLQFLFEYFSETQRNKGNFPGRFSGRQFSNSRSEMNVSTLELGDSALYLCASSGGQGTYGYTFGSGTRLTVV.

The chain uses TRBV14 and TRBJ2-5, with a tentative D call TRBD2 (6 bases). V was pared by 4 bases and J by 3 bases, with 15 bases between. Germline V gives CDR1 SGHDN, CDR2 FVKESK. This CDR3 is 15 amino acids long. DNA of the CDR3: TGTGCCAGCAGCCCAGGGACTGTCATTAAAGAGACCCAGTACTTC. Its protein product is CASSPGTVIKETQYF.

V is TRBV30 and J is TRBJ2-2, with TRBD2 matching 9 bases. CDR1 is GTSNPN, CDR2 SVGIG, per germline (reference sequence). Losses at the gene ends were 5 bases for V and 6 bases for J; bases not matched to a gene: 4. The CDR3 extends over 13 amino acids. The CDR3 region is CAWGWTSAGELFF. Here the CDR3 DNA reads TGTGCCTGGGGATGGACTAGCGCCGGGGAGCTGTTTTTT. The full variable domain, rest sourced from reference TRBV30 and TRBJ2-2, is SQTIHQWPATLVQPVGSPLSLECTVEGTSNPNLYWYRQAAGRGLQLLFYSVGIGQISSEVPQNLSASRPQDRQFILSSKKLLLSDSGFYLCAWGWTSAGELFFGEGSRLTVL.

This sequence joins TRBV19 and TRBJ2-7, with TRBD2 identical over 10 bases. Germline CDR1 reads LNHDA; CDR2 reads SQIVND (reference sequence). The length of the CDR3 is 13 residues. V lost 9 bases to trimming and J lost 3 bases; unmatched junction nucleotides: 5. For the CDR3, the DNA is TGTGCCAGCGGGACTAGCGCCTACTACGAGCAGTACTTC. Residues: CASGTSAYYEQYF.